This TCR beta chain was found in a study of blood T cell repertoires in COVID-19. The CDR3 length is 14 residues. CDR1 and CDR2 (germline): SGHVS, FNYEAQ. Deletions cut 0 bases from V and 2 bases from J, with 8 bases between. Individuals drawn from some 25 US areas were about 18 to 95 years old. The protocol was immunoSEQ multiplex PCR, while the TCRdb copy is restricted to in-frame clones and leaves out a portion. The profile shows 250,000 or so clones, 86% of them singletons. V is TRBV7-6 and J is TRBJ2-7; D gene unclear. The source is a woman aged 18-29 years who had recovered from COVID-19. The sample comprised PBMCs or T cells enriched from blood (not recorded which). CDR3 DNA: TGTGCCAGCAGCTTAGCAGGCGGTACCTACGAGCAGTACTTC. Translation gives CASSLAGGTYEQYF.